These 12 T cell receptor beta chains came from one sample sequenced in a study of cytomegalovirus exposure and HLA in healthy donors. The repertoire was sequenced with immunoSEQ multiplex PCR; TCRdb's copy has only in-frame clones and lacks some. The data contain approximately 54,000 clones, roughly nine tenths of them singletons. The specimen was PBMCs. The receptors come from a woman between 18 and 29 years old in good health and CMV-seropositive.

J is TRBJ2-7 and V is TRBV4-3; D perhaps matches TRBD2 (5 bases). Trimming cost V 0 bases and J 3 bases, with 9 bases left between them. The CDR3 covers 14 residues. Germline V lookup: CDR1 LGHNA, CDR2 YSLEER. The CDR3 DNA reads TGCGCCAGCAGCCAAGATCTGACTAACTACGAGCAGTACTTC. Residues: CASSQDLTNYEQYF.

V is TRBV5-4 and J is TRBJ2-5; D might be TRBD2 (5 bases). This CDR3 is built from 14 residues. The ends were cut back, 2 bases at V and 5 bases at J, with 13 bases in the middle. Germline CDR1 is SGHNT and CDR2 is YYREEE (reference sequence). The CDR3 DNA follows: TGTGCCAGCAGCTTAAGAGGGCCGGCGGAGACCCAGTACTTC. Protein: CASSLRGPAETQYF.

This clone was detected only once. The V gene is TRBV6-4, the J gene TRBJ2-6; possibly TRBD1 for D (5 bases). CDR1 MRHNA and CDR2 SNTAGT come from the germline V gene. V was clipped by 4 bases and J by 0 bases, with 7 bases between them. The CDR3 has 15 residues. CDR3 amino acids: CASSADSSGANVLTF. DNA for the CDR3: TGTGCCAGCAGTGCAGACAGCTCTGGGGCCAACGTCCTGACTTTC.

This clone has just one count. The chain links TRBV11-2 to TRBJ2-5, with D hard to call. V was trimmed by 3 bases and J by 1 base, leaving 6 bases between them. The CDR3 has 13 amino acids. From germline, CDR1 is SGHAT and CDR2 FQNNGV. As DNA, the CDR3 is TGTGCCAGCAGCTTTGGCACCCAAGAGACCCAGTACTTC. Protein sequence: CASSFGTQETQYF. The complete variable domain, with remaining parts taken from reference TRBV11-2 and TRBJ2-5, reads EAGVAQSPRYKIIEKRQSVAFWCNPISGHATLYWYQQILGQGPKLLIQFQNNGVVDDSQLPKDRFSAERLKGVDSTLKIQPAKLEDSAVYLCASSFGTQETQYFGPGTRLLVL.

This clone has only one observation. CDR3 sequence reads: CASRLAGGSYEQYF. CDR3 DNA sequence: TGTGCCAGCAGACTCGCGGGGGGTTCCTACGAGCAGTACTTC. This chain links TRBV6-5 with TRBJ2-7, with 8 bases fitting TRBD2. Trimming removed 6 bases from V and 1 base from J; junction bases left unmatched: 5. The CDR3 consists of 14 residues. The V gene's germline CDR1 is MNHEY and CDR2 SVGAGI.

This sequence joins TRBV12-1 and TRBJ1-2. TRBV12-1 is given as a pseudogene. The CDR3 runs to 16 residues. The CDR3 nucleotides read TGTGCCAGCAGCTTTCGCCCCAGGGAGGCCAACTATGGCTACACCTTC. Its translation is CASSFRPREANYGYTF.

V gene TRBV29-1 combines with J gene TRBJ2-7; TRBD1 matches 8 bases. CDR1 SQVTM and CDR2 ANQGSEA come from the germline V gene. Trimming at V came to 6 bases and at J to 3 bases, leaving 10 bases not matched to a gene. The CDR3 runs 14 residues. This CDR3 reads CSVALTGGIYEQYF. The DNA of the CDR3 is TGCAGCGTCGCGTTAACAGGGGGTATCTACGAGCAGTACTTC.

The chain uses TRBV4-2 and TRBJ1-2, with 7 bases matching TRBD1. The trim removed 4 bases at V and 6 bases at J, leaving 11 bases unmatched. In germline, CDR1 is LGHNA, CDR2 YNFKEQ. The CDR3 totals 15 residues. CDR3 DNA: TGTGCCAGCAGCCTCCGGGACAGCTCCCCTGATGGCTACACCTTC. Its protein is CASSLRDSSPDGYTF.

The gene calls are TRBV27 and TRBJ2-3; 7 bases are shared with TRBD2. CDR1 MNHEY and CDR2 SMNVEV come from the germline V gene (reference sequence). V dropped 5 bases and J dropped 4; count of bases not matched to a gene: 3. This CDR3 is 13 amino acids long. CDR3 bases: TGTGCCAGCAGTGTTAGCGGGTCAGATACGCAGTATTTT. This translates into CASSVSGSDTQYF.

The chain is built from TRBV11-3 and TRBJ1-3, with a weak D call TRBD1 (6 bases). CDR3 size: 18 residues. Germline CDR1 reads SGHNT; CDR2 reads YENEEA. Trimming stripped 5 bases from V and 6 bases from J, with 26 bases between. In DNA, the CDR3 is TGTGCCAGCAGCCCCCCTAATGGGGCGACAGGAACCTCAAACACCATATATTTT. Translating it yields CASSPPNGATGTSNTIYF.

CDR3 nucleotides: TGTGCCAGCAGTGAAGAACCGGGACAGGGCCGGCAGCCCCAGCATTTT. Translating gives CASSEEPGQGRQPQHF. The V and J genes are TRBV6-1 and TRBJ1-5; 9 bases align to TRBD1. CDR1 is MNHNS and CDR2 is SASEGT in the germline V gene. J was trimmed by 7 bases and V by 1 base; bases with no gene match: 8. The CDR3 is 16 amino acids.

The chain couples TRBV5-4 to TRBJ2-5; 14 nucleotides agree with TRBD2. From germline, CDR1 is SGHNT and CDR2 YYREEE (reference sequence). Trimming cost V 4 bases and J 8 bases; bases outside gene matches: 7. The CDR3 totals 15 residues. The CDR3 DNA reads as TGTGCCAGCAGCCCGGGACTAGCGGGGGAGGTTACCCAGTACTTC. Translated, it gives CASSPGLAGEVTQYF.